This T cell receptor beta chain was captured in a study of breast tumors, draining lymph nodes, adjacent tissues. Each CDR3 protein gets one entry after TCRdb re-called the multiplex PCR reads with MiXCR. The sample includes about 220,000 distinct CDR3 sequences, under 40% of them seen just once. The CDR3 has 16 residues. In germline, CDR1 is LNHNV, CDR2 YYDKDF (reference sequence). The V and J ends lost 0 bases and 3 bases, in that order; junction bases with no gene match: 8. Study-wide results and limits: Compared with basal-like, luminal-like tumors shared significantly more repertoire with nontumor tissue.

A note on this clonotype: The antigen is unknown.

Breast cancer patients provided tissue from their axillary draining lymph nodes. The specimen sequenced was axillary lymph node tissue. The chain has TRBV15 and TRBJ2-7; TRBD1 agrees at 7 bases. This TCR was recovered from a female donor with breast cancer. Some clones in this sample may be carry-over from other donors' samples. CDR3 DNA sequence: TGTGCCACCAGCAGAGATCTTCGACAGGGAAACTACGAGCAGTACTTC. As protein: CATSRDLRQGNYEQYF.